A selection of T cell receptor beta chains follows, all from one sample in a study of blood T cell repertoires in COVID-19. TCRdb keeps only in-frame clones here, not all; method: immunoSEQ multiplex PCR. The sample shows 190,000 or so clones, around 82% of them seen only once. Sequenced sample: peripheral blood. These TCRs come from a woman aged 80 or older with acute or convalescent COVID-19. Both conserved end residues are part of each CDR3. A D gene is named only where the DNA matches it firmly. Clone size is shown for a subset of rows, as once, few, many or a class of expanded clone.

>TRBJ2-1|TRBV9|.|14|TRBD2
TGTGCCAGCAGCGTAGCACTAGCGGTGAATGAGCAGTTCTTC
CASSVALAVNEQFF
>TRBJ1-4|TRBV18|.|13|.
TGTGCCAGCTCATCCGCGCTTAATGAAAAACTGTTTTTT
CASSSALNEKLFF
>TRBJ1-4|TRBV30|.|15|TRBD1
TGTGCCTGGAGGGACAGGGAGGCGGCTAATGAAAAACTGTTTTTT
CAWRDREAANEKLFF
>TRBJ2-3|TRBV9|once|17|TRBD2
TGTGCCAGCAGCGTAGCTCTAGCGGTCGACGTGGGGGATACGCAGTATTTT
CASSVALAVDVGDTQYF
>TRBJ1-3|TRBV6-1|.|15|.
TGTGCCAGCAGTGGACCCCCGGGATACCGAAACACCATATATTTT
CASSGPPGYRNTIYF
>TRBJ2-3|TRBV12-5|.|15|TRBD2
TGTGCTAGTGGTTTAGGTAGCGGGAGGGGGCTCACGCAGTATTTT
CASGLGSGRGLTQYF
>TRBJ2-2|TRBV6-5|.|15|.
TGTGCCAGCAGGCGAGGGACTGCGAACACCGGGGAGCTGTTTTTT
CASRRGTANTGELFF
>TRBJ1-1|TRBV18|few|14|.
TGTGCCAGCTCACCAGCGGTGGGGAACACTGAAGCTTTCTTT
CASSPAVGNTEAFF
>TRBJ1-1|TRBV7-2|.|14|TRBD1
TGTGCCAGCAGCTTAACGGACAGGGGAATTGAAGCTTTCTTT
CASSLTDRGIEAFF
>TRBJ1-5|TRBV19|.|16|TRBD1
TGTGCCAGTAGTACGCGTCAGGGGGAACGGTATCAGCCCCAGCATTTT
CASSTRQGERYQPQHF
>TRBJ2-5|TRBV3-1/TRBV3-2|once|12|.
TGTGCCAGCAGCCCCAGATGGGAGACCCAGTACTTC
CASSPRWETQYF
>TRBJ1-5|TRBV7-9|.|13|.
TGTGCCAGCAGCGCACAGCCTAATCAGCCCCAGCATTTT
CASSAQPNQPQHF
>TRBJ1-3|TRBV20-1|few|15|.
TGCAGTGCTAGTGAAGAAACGAGCTCTGGAAACACCATATATTTT
CSASEETSSGNTIYF
>TRBJ1-4|TRBV6-1|.|16|.
TGTGCCAGCAATGAAAGGGGGTGGGCAACTAATGAAAAACTGTTTTTT
CASNERGWATNEKLFF
>TRBJ1-1|TRBV5-4|.|14|.
TGTGCCAGCAGCAACCGGGACACCCTCACTGAAGCTTTCTTT
CASSNRDTLTEAFF
>TRBJ2-7|TRBV3-1/TRBV3-2|.|12|.
TGTGCCAGCAGCCAAGCGACAGACGAGCAGTACTTC
CASSQATDEQYF
>TRBJ2-5|TRBV25-1|once|14|.
TGTGCCAGCAGTGAACCGGGAATGAGGGAGACCCAGTACTTC
CASSEPGMRETQYF
>TRBJ1-1|TRBV2|few|14|.
TGTGCCAGCACCCAGGATGCAATGAACACTGAAGCTTTCTTT
CASTQDAMNTEAFF
>TRBJ1-2|TRBV18|.|12|.
TGTGCCAGCTCACCAGAGAAAAATGGCTACACCTTC
CASSPEKNGYTF
>TRBJ2-3|TRBV15|.|15|TRBD1
TGTGCCACCAGCCGGGACAGGGGGCACGCAGATACGCAGTATTTT
CATSRDRGHADTQYF
>TRBJ2-7|TRBV3-1/TRBV3-2|.|12|.
TGTGCCAGCAGTCCCCGGTCCTACGAGCAGTACTTC
CASSPRSYEQYF
>TRBJ2-7|TRBV27|.|13|.
TGTGCCAGCAGCACCCGGTCCTCCTACGAGCAGTACTTC
CASSTRSSYEQYF
>TRBJ1-1|TRBV10-2|.|11|.
TGCGCCAGCAGTTCAAACAGGGAAGCTTTCTTT
CASSSNREAFF
>TRBJ1-5|TRBV7-8|.|15|TRBD1
TGTGCCAGCAGTGCCCGGACAGGGAATAATCAGCCCCAGCATTTT
CASSARTGNNQPQHF
>TRBJ1-4|TRBV12-3/TRBV12-4|.|12|.
TGTGCCAGCAGTGGACTTGTTGAAAAACTGTTTTTT
CASSGLVEKLFF
>TRBJ1-2|TRBV4-3|few|14|TRBD1
TGCGCCAGCAGCCAAGGGACAGGGCGCTCTGGCTACACCTTC
CASSQGTGRSGYTF
>TRBJ1-1|TRBV19|once|14|.
TGTGCCAGTAGTTCCCGACAGCTGAACACTGAAGCTTTCTTT
CASSSRQLNTEAFF
>TRBJ2-1|TRBV20-1|few|15|TRBD2
TGCAGTGCTAGTAGGGGGACTAGCGGGAGCAATGAGCAGTTCTTC
CSASRGTSGSNEQFF
>TRBJ2-1|TRBV7-2|.|16|.
TGTGCCAGCAGCTTAGTCTCGACAGCCGGAAACAATGAGCAGTTCTTC
CASSLVSTAGNNEQFF
>TRBJ1-4|TRBV5-6|.|17|TRBD1
TGTGCCAGCAGCTTGGTCGGACAGGGAGCAACTAATGAAAAACTGTTTTTT
CASSLVGQGATNEKLFF
>TRBJ1-4|TRBV6-6|.|15|.
TGTGCCAGCAGTTATACTGGGGGGAACTCCGAAAAACTGTTTTTT
CASSYTGGNSEKLFF
>TRBJ1-2|TRBV6-1|few|15|.
TGTGCCAGCAGTGAATCCATCGCGGAGGCCTATGGCTACACCTTC
CASSESIAEAYGYTF
>TRBJ2-2|TRBV6-6|once|16|TRBD1
TGTGCCAGCAGTTACAGACAGGGGGCGAGCACCGGGGAGCTGTTTTTT
CASSYRQGASTGELFF
>TRBJ2-7|TRBV6-2/TRBV6-3|.|11|.
TGTGCCAGCAGTTTAGACTACGAGCAGTACTTC
CASSLDYEQYF
>TRBJ2-1|TRBV4-1|few|17|TRBD1
TGCGCCAGCAGCCCGACACCGGGACAGGGGACTCTGGGGGAGCAGTTCTTC
CASSPTPGQGTLGEQFF
>TRBJ1-5|TRBV30|once|13|.
TGTGCCTGGGCAGACAGAAGCAATCAGCCCCAGCATTTT
CAWADRSNQPQHF
>TRBJ1-1|TRBV12-2|.|15|.
TGTGCAAGTCGCTTTGGAACAGGGCGGTACACTGAAGCTTTCTTT
CASRFGTGRYTEAFF
>TRBJ1-5|TRBV2|.|17|.
TGTGCCAGCAGTGAAGCCAGAACAGGGTTTAGCAATCAGCCCCAGCATTTT
CASSEARTGFSNQPQHF
>TRBJ1-5|TRBV4-1|.|16|TRBD1
TGCGCCAGCAGCCAAGGGGAGACAGGGGGCAGGCAGCCCCAGCATTTT
CASSQGETGGRQPQHF
>TRBJ1-5|TRBV18|.|15|.
TGTGCCAGCTCTCCCGAAAGGGGAAGTAATCAGCCCCAGCATTTT
CASSPERGSNQPQHF
>TRBJ2-4|TRBV5-4|once|17|TRBD2
TGTGCCAGCAGCTTGGCCGGGGGGACGGTAGCCAAAAACATTCAGTACTTC
CASSLAGGTVAKNIQYF
>TRBJ1-3|TRBV12-3/TRBV12-4|.|13|.
TGTGCCAGCAGCCTTATGAGCGGAAACACCATATATTTT
CASSLMSGNTIYF
>TRBJ1-1|TRBV6-5|.|13|TRBD1
TGTGCCAGCAGTAGTCAGGGGGCGACTGAAGCTTTCTTT
CASSSQGATEAFF
>TRBJ2-7|TRBV7-2|.|14|.
TGTGCCAGCAGCTTAATCCCGGAGGGCCATGAGCAGTACTTC
CASSLIPEGHEQYF
>TRBJ2-2|TRBV5-1|.|15|TRBD1
TGCGCCAGCGGATACACAGGGGGCAGCACCGGGGAGCTGTTTTTT
CASGYTGGSTGELFF
>TRBJ1-1|TRBV12-3/TRBV12-4|.|13|.
TGTGCCAGCACCCGAACGGGGGACACTGAAGCTTTCTTT
CASTRTGDTEAFF
>TRBJ2-7|TRBV6-5|few|16|TRBD2
TGTGCCAGCAGTTATTCCGGACTAGCGGGGTCCTACGAGCAGTACTTC
CASSYSGLAGSYEQYF
>TRBJ2-5|TRBV18|once|16|TRBD2
TGTGCCAGCTCACCCTGGACTAGCGGCTTTCAAGAGACCCAGTACTTC
CASSPWTSGFQETQYF
>TRBJ2-2|TRBV28|.|15|.
TGTGCCAGCAGCGCAGCAGGTAGAGTCACCGGGGAGCTGTTTTTT
CASSAAGRVTGELFF
>TRBJ2-1|TRBV10-3|few|16|.
TGTGCCATCAGTGACCCGGCGGTAAGCTCCTACAATGAGCAGTTCTTC
CAISDPAVSSYNEQFF
>TRBJ1-5|TRBV6-2/TRBV6-3|.|14|.
TGTGCCAGCAGCCTACGGGATGACAATCAGCCCCAGCATTTT
CASSLRDDNQPQHF
>TRBJ2-1|TRBV4-1|.|17|TRBD1
TGCGCCAGCAGCCCTCCCTGGGGGGGACAGGGGGAAAATGAGCAGTTCTTC
CASSPPWGGQGENEQFF
>TRBJ2-7|TRBV2|.|12|.
TGTGCCAGCAGTGAATTCCGTTACGAGCAGTACTTC
CASSEFRYEQYF
>TRBJ2-1|TRBV7-3|.|15|TRBD2
TGTGCCAGCAGCTTAACCGGACTAGCGGGAAGTGAGCAGTTCTTC
CASSLTGLAGSEQFF